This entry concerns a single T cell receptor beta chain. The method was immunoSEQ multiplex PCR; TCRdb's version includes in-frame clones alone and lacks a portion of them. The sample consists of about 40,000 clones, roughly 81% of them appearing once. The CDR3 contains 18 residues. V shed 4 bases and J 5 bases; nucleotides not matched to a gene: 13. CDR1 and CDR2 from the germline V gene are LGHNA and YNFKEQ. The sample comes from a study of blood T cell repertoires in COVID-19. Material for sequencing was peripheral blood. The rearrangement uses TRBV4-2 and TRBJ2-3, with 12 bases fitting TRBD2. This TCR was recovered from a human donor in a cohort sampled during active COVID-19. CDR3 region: CASSPGASGGGGGDTQYF. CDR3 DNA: TGTGCCAGCAGCCCCGGGGCTAGCGGGGGGGGAGGAGGAGATACGCAGTATTTT.